What follows are 12 T cell receptor beta chains derived from one specimen sequenced in a study of blood T cells in healthy people across ages (dated by TCRdb to 2013 to 2016). The protocol used for the library was 5' RACE. Sequencing instrument: Illumina HiSeq 2500. The second PCR ran for about 6 to 12 cycles and used a J-beta primer mix along with a sample-barcoded 5' primer. TCRdb reprocessed the public reads (quality trimming at Q25 with fastp, clone calling with MiXCR) and kept in-frame beta chains. Records with the same CDR3 protein are collapsed into one entry carrying the most frequent genes and DNA. The sample table records 950,000 to 1,200,000 distinct CDR3 sequences; roughly two fifths of these occur just once. Around 12% of the sample is taken by the ten largest. Sequencing was performed on blood. The receptors shown here come from a man in his late teens or twenties in good health.

On this clonotype: A clone one base away is much larger, so this may be a read error. This chain connects TRBV20-1 to TRBJ1-2; the match to TRBD1 covers 9 bases. The V segment lost 3 bases and the J segment 6 bases; nucleotides outside the gene matches: 5. The CDR3 runs to 13 residues. Germline lookup yields CDR1 DFQATT and CDR2 SNEGSKA (reference sequence). The CDR3 nucleotides read TGCAGTGCTAGCGGGACAGGGAGCAATGGCTACACCTTC. As protein: CSASGTGSNGYTF.

V and J are TRBV19 and TRBJ1-1, with TRBD1 matching over 8 bases. The CDR3 extends over 18 amino acids. The V gene end was trimmed by 7 bases and the J gene end by 0 bases; junction bases not matched to a gene: 16. Per the germline V gene, CDR1 is LNHDA and CDR2 is SQIVND (reference sequence). This CDR3 reads CASTLPFSGGFMNTEAFF. For the CDR3, the DNA is TGTGCCAGTACCTTACCGTTTTCAGGGGGCTTCATGAACACTGAAGCTTTCTTT.

The rearrangement links TRBV10-3 to TRBJ1-2; perhaps TRBD1 as D (5 bases). V lost 4 bases and J lost 5, with 11 bases in between. The CDR3 contains 13 residues. Germline CDR1 ENHRY, CDR2 SYGVKD. CDR3 amino acids: CAISGDGYYGYTF. The DNA of the CDR3 is TGTGCCATCAGTGGGGACGGTTATTATGGCTACACCTTC.

The chain carries TRBV3-1 and TRBJ2-1, with D perhaps being TRBD1 or TRBD2 (5 bases each). The CDR3 runs 14 residues. Germline V lookup: CDR1 LGHDT, CDR2 YNNKEL (reference sequence). The V end was cut by 0 bases, the J end by 13 bases, with 16 bases between. CDR3 protein: CASSQDGLGETQFF. DNA of the CDR3: TGTGCCAGCAGCCAAGATGGGCTGGGGGAGACCCAGTTCTTC.

This clonotype was seen a few times. The genes are TRBV20-1 and TRBJ2-3; 8 bases fit TRBD1. The CDR3 is 14 residues long. V dropped 5 bases and J dropped 3; count of bases not matched to a gene: 7. Germline-derived CDR1 and CDR2 are DFQATT and SNEGSKA (reference sequence). The CDR3 region has the DNA TGCAGTGCTCCCCGGACAGGGAGAACAGATACGCAGTATTTT. Translating gives CSAPRTGRTDTQYF.

This clonotype was detected a few times. The V and J genes are TRBV5-4 and TRBJ1-3; 7 bases line up with TRBD1. The germline V gene encodes CDR1 SGHNT and CDR2 YYREEE (reference sequence). The CDR3 has 14 amino acids. Germline trimming cut 4 bases from V and 7 bases from J; bases unmatched to any gene: 8. The CDR3 DNA sequence: TGTGCCAGCAGCATCAACCCAGGGGGTAACACCATATATTTT. Translated, it gives CASSINPGGNTIYF.

This clonotype came up a few times. The rearrangement joins TRBV9 to TRBJ2-1; 9 bases align to TRBD1. The CDR3 covers 14 residues. V was pared by 3 bases and J by 5 bases, with 3 bases of the junction left unmatched. Per germline, CDR1 SGDLS and CDR2 YYNGEE. CDR3 in amino acids: CASSGGTGNNEQFF. For the CDR3, the DNA is TGTGCCAGCAGCGGTGGGACAGGGAACAATGAGCAGTTCTTC.

This clonotype was counted only a few times. This chain joins TRBV10-3 and TRBJ1-5; possible D gene TRBD1, 6 bases. This CDR3 comprises 15 residues. With 6 bases removed from V and 0 bases from J, the gap between germline ends came to 12 bases. The V gene's germline CDR1 is ENHRY and CDR2 SYGVKD. For the CDR3, the DNA is TGTGCCATCAGCCGCCAGGGGAGTAGCAATCAGCCCCAGCATTTT. Translation: CAISRQGSSNQPQHF.

The gene calls are TRBV5-1 and TRBJ1-1, with TRBD1 identical over 8 bases. With 1 base clipped from V and 4 bases from J, the junction kept 9 bases outside the gene matches. The CDR3 contains 16 residues. Germline CDR1 and CDR2: SGHRS and YFSETQ. The CDR3 spells CASSLQGQGASTEAFF. The CDR3 nucleotides read TGCGCCAGCAGCTTGCAGGGGCAGGGGGCGAGCACTGAAGCTTTCTTT.

This clonotype was recorded a few times. V gene TRBV12-3 or TRBV12-4 combines with J gene TRBJ2-7; 8 positions match TRBD1. Unmatched junction bases numbered 4, after V lost 6 bases and J lost 0 bases. The CDR3 is 14 residues long. In nucleotides, the CDR3 is TGTGCCAGCAGACGGACAGGGAACTCCTACGAGCAGTACTTC. Its protein product is CASRRTGNSYEQYF.

J is TRBJ2-3 and V is TRBV25-1, with 7 positions matching TRBD2. The germline V gene encodes CDR1 MGHDK and CDR2 SYGVNS. V was clipped by 7 bases and J by 4 bases; unmatched bases: 11. The CDR3 covers 15 residues. The CDR3 is CASTLRGGEPDTQYF. CDR3 bases: TGTGCCAGCACCCTGAGGGGAGGGGAACCAGATACGCAGTATTTT.

The V call is TRBV18, the J call TRBJ2-5; 8 nucleotides match TRBD1. The trim removed 3 bases at V and 2 bases at J, leaving 5 bases unmatched. This CDR3 comprises 15 residues. CDR1 and CDR2 from the germline V gene are KGHSH and LQKENI. CDR3 sequence: CASSPDRGVQETQYF. DNA for the CDR3: TGTGCCAGCTCACCCGACAGGGGAGTACAAGAGACCCAGTACTTC. The complete variable domain, with remaining parts taken from reference TRBV18 and TRBJ2-5, reads NAGVMQNPRHLVRRRGQEARLRCSPMKGHSHVYWYRQLPEEGLKFMVYLQKENIIDESGMPKERFSAEFPKEGPSILRIQQVVRGDSAAYFCASSPDRGVQETQYFGPGTRLLVL.